This TCR beta chain was observed in a study of shared clonotypes between healthy human individuals. Findings and caveats of the study: The study drew on few donors, limiting represented genetic and exposure-history diversity. Non-shared clonotypes had lower generation probabilities than clonotypes shared by all four sorted-subset donors.

Naive CD4+ cells were CD45RA-selected; the remaining cells were memory. Clones were read by immunoSEQ multiplex PCR, and TCRdb kept only the in-frame ones, dropping some. The sample carries 190,000 or so clones, 60% to 75% recorded once. This clone occurred a few times. Its antigen remains unknown. CDR3 length: 12 amino acids. V was shortened by 2 bases and J by 5 bases, with 6 bases between the two germline ends. Germline-derived CDR1 and CDR2 are SGHAT and FQNNGV. What was sequenced was memory CD4+ T cells sorted from blood. The subset is: CD45RA-negative fraction. This sequence originates from a young man in good health. V usage is TRBV11-2 and J usage is TRBJ1-1; D is ambiguous. In nucleotides, the CDR3 is TGTGCCAGCAGCTTATTCCAAACTGAAGCTTTCTTT. Translation: CASSLFQTEAFF.